This T cell receptor (beta chain) was identified during a study of T-cell memory formation after mild COVID-19. In germline, CDR1 is DFQATT, CDR2 SNEGSKA (reference sequence). Trimming removed 6 bases from V and 8 bases from J; junction bases left unmatched: 8. CDR3 length: 12 residues. This clonotype came up a few times. TCRdb used MiXCR to reprocess the 5' RACE reads, holding one entry per CDR3 protein. The sample consists of hundreds of thousands of distinct CDR3 sequences, more than 20% of them appearing once. Sequenced input: PBMCs or a T cell subset sorted from them (not recorded which). This chain uses TRBV20-1 with TRBJ2-7, with 9 bases matching TRBD1. The sequence was obtained from a man younger than 35 who had mild COVID-19 (a few samples of this study predate the infection). Cell type and time point are not known. CDR3 DNA sequence: TGCAGTGCCGCCGGGACAGGGACTCAGCAGTACGTC. Translation gives CSAAGTGTQQYV.